The next 18 T cell receptor beta chains were all read from a single sample in a study of graft-versus-host responses after intestinal transplantation (dated by TCRdb to about 2021). Library preparation was by the immunoSEQ multiplex PCR assay. TCRdb holds this immuneACCESS table with in-frame rearrangements only. Some clones are missing; in checked studies, unresolved V genes explain under half, and the rest has no known cause. Present in this sample are 21,000 or so clones, around three fifths of which were seen just once. The top ten clones comprise approximately 0.93% of the sample. The meaning of the sample's time point label: cells obtained before transplantation from donor or recipient. The material was alloreactive CD4+ T cells from a mixed lymphocyte reaction culture, obtained before intestinal transplant. This specimen's cell subset or site label, per the study, means: CFSE-low proliferating T cells sorted from roughly six-day pre-transplant mixed lymphocyte reaction (GvH or HvG direction). The source is a human patient who received an intestinal transplant.

This CDR3 is CASSTLAGVSNTQYF. The CDR3 DNA follows: TGTGCCAGCAGTACACTAGCGGGGGTTTCGAATACGCAGTATTTT. This chain uses TRBV6-5 with TRBJ2-3; 11 bases agree with TRBD2. Germline V CDR1 and CDR2: MNHEY, SVGAGI. J gave up 7 bases and V 5 bases, and 8 bases lay outside the gene matches. The CDR3 loop spans 15 amino acids.

This clone came up a few times. V gene TRBV7-2 combines with J gene TRBJ2-1; 9 bases match TRBD2. Germline V gene lookup returns CDR1 SGHTA and CDR2 FQGNSA. Trimming at V came to 4 bases and at J to 7 bases, leaving 5 bases not matched to a gene. The CDR3 extends over 14 amino acids. The CDR3 nucleotides are TGTGCCAGCAGCTCCCGGACTAGCGTAAATGAGCAGTTCTTC. Encoded protein: CASSSRTSVNEQFF.

This clone was observed once. V usage is TRBV5-1 and J usage is TRBJ2-5; the match to TRBD2 covers 9 bases. Trimming cost V 0 bases and J 5 bases; bases outside gene matches: 5. This CDR3 is 15 amino acids long. Germline values: CDR1 SGHRS, CDR2 YFSETQ. The CDR3, as DNA: TGCGCCAGCAGCTTGGTGTTAGCGGGAGCTGAGACCCAGTACTTC. Encoded protein: CASSLVLAGAETQYF.

This chain connects TRBV5-1 to TRBJ2-1; TRBD2 matches at 11 bases. This CDR3 region has 15 residues. Germline CDR1 reads SGHRS; CDR2 reads YFSETQ. After removal of 5 bases from V and 4 bases from J, the junction contained 5 bases not matched to a gene. The CDR3 coding sequence is TGCGCCAGCAGGTCACTAGCGGGAGAATACAATGAGCAGTTCTTC. The encoded protein is CASRSLAGEYNEQFF.

The chain uses TRBV2 and TRBJ2-2; D gene ambiguous. The CDR3 spans 15 residues. Germline loops: CDR1 SNHLY, CDR2 FYNNEI. Trimming took 6 bases from V and 4 from J, leaving 15 bases between them. The CDR3 DNA follows: TGTGCCAGCAGGCGACTCCGGTGGAGCACCGGGGAGCTGTTTTTT. Translation: CASRRLRWSTGELFF. Supplemented by reference TRBV2 and TRBJ2-2, the full variable domain reads EPEVTQTPSHQVTQMGQEVILRCVPISNHLYFYWYRQILGQKVEFLVSFYNNEISEKSEIFDDQFSVERPDGSNFTLKIRSTKLEDSAMYFCASRRLRWSTGELFFGEGSRLTVL.

The chain recombines TRBV7-2 with TRBJ2-5; D is unresolved. The germline V gene encodes CDR1 SGHTA and CDR2 FQGNSA. The V gene lost 0 bases and the J gene lost 10 bases, with 12 bases spanning the gap. The CDR3 is 13 amino acids. The chain's CDR3 is CASSLATLRVQYF. DNA of the CDR3: TGTGCCAGCAGCTTAGCGACATTACGAGTCCAGTACTTC.

This chain uses TRBV30 with TRBJ2-1; the D gene is possibly TRBD1 (5 bases). Germline CDR1 is GTSNPN and CDR2 is SVGIG (reference sequence). Deletions cut 0 bases from V and 2 bases from J, with 8 bases between. This CDR3 region has 14 residues. In nucleotides, the CDR3 is TGTGCCTGGAGTGTATCGACAGCCTACAATGAGCAGTTCTTC. Its translation: CAWSVSTAYNEQFF.

The sample holds one count of this clone. The chain couples TRBV10-3 to TRBJ1-2, with TRBD1 identical over 7 bases. Trimming cost V 0 bases and J 4 bases; bases outside gene matches: 8. In germline, CDR1 is ENHRY, CDR2 SYGVKD. The CDR3 has 16 amino acids. The CDR3 DNA reads TGTGCCATCAGTGAGTCCCCACAGGGGCCGTTCTATGGCTACACCTTC. The encoded protein is CAISESPQGPFYGYTF.

The chain uses TRBV18 and TRBJ1-6, with TRBD1 matching 12 bases. Germline V gene lookup returns CDR1 KGHSH and CDR2 LQKENI. V lost 2 bases to trimming and J lost 7 bases; unmatched junction nucleotides: 0. This CDR3 region has 15 residues. As DNA, the CDR3 is TGTGCCAGCTCACCAGGGACAGGGGGCAATTCACCCCTCCACTTT. Translating it yields CASSPGTGGNSPLHF.

The chain has TRBV7-2 and TRBJ1-1, with 8 bases that match TRBD1. J gave up 11 bases and V 5 bases, and 10 bases lay outside the gene matches. The length of the CDR3 is 13 residues. Germline loops: CDR1 SGHTA, CDR2 FQGNSA. CDR3: CASSARQGLMAFF. The CDR3 bases are TGTGCCAGCAGCGCCCGACAGGGGTTGATGGCTTTCTTT.

In its sample, this clone was seen a few times. The chain joins TRBV6-5 to TRBJ2-3; no definite D call. V was shortened by 0 bases and J by 0 bases, with 4 bases between the two germline ends. Per the germline V gene, CDR1 is MNHEY and CDR2 is SVGAGI. CDR3 length equals 14 residues. The CDR3 spells CASSYSGSTDTQYF. CDR3 DNA: TGTGCCAGCAGTTACTCCGGTAGCACAGATACGCAGTATTTT.

This chain uses TRBV6-6 with TRBJ2-5, with a weak D call TRBD1 (6 bases). Germline V gives CDR1 MNHNY, CDR2 SVGAGI (reference sequence). Trimming took 6 bases from V and 4 from J, leaving 6 bases between them. This CDR3 region has 11 residues. CDR3: CASRGGETQYF. Written as DNA, the CDR3 is TGTGCCAGCAGAGGGGGAGAGACCCAGTACTTC.

This clone was seen only a few times. V usage is TRBV25-1 and J usage is TRBJ2-7; no reliable D call. There are 12 residues in the CDR3. V lost 7 bases to trimming and J lost 0 bases, with 7 bases between them. From germline, CDR1 is MGHDK and CDR2 SYGVNS. The CDR3: CASTQDSYEQYF. The DNA of the CDR3 is TGTGCCAGCACCCAGGACTCCTACGAGCAGTACTTC.

This chain connects TRBV28 to TRBJ2-1; no reliable D call. Trimming took off 2 bases at V and 0 bases at J, with 5 bases between the two ends. Germline V gene sequence: CDR1 MDHEN, CDR2 SYDVKM. The CDR3 runs 14 residues. In nucleotides, the CDR3 is TGTGCCAGCAGTTTAGGTAGCTCCTACAATGAGCAGTTCTTC. Encoded protein: CASSLGSSYNEQFF.

This clone was seen more than once but under ten times. The V and J genes are TRBV14 and TRBJ2-7; D is undetermined. This CDR3 spans 13 amino acids. Trimming left V 0 bases short and J 7 bases short, with 10 bases between. CDR1 is SGHDN, CDR2 FVKESK, per germline. Here the CDR3 reads CASSQDMRREQYF. The CDR3 nucleotides are TGTGCCAGCAGCCAAGATATGAGGCGGGAGCAGTACTTC.

The chain employs TRBV27 and TRBJ1-5; D unclear. The CDR3 is 14 residues long. Germline values: CDR1 MNHEY, CDR2 SMNVEV (reference sequence). With 2 bases removed from V and 6 bases from J, the gap between germline ends came to 11 bases. DNA for the CDR3: TGTGCCAGCAGTTTAAGGAGTATGGCTCAGCCCCAGCATTTT. Protein sequence: CASSLRSMAQPQHF.

The J gene is TRBJ2-6, the V gene TRBV19; possibly TRBD2 for D (5 bases). This CDR3 is 15 amino acids long. V shed 6 bases and J shed 0 bases, with 9 bases lying between them. The germline gives CDR1 LNHDA, CDR2 SQIVND (reference sequence). The CDR3 sequence: CASSDGLSGANVLTF. The CDR3 nucleotides are TGTGCCAGTAGCGACGGACTCTCTGGGGCCAACGTCCTGACTTTC.

The chain has TRBV7-9 and TRBJ2-7; perhaps TRBD2 as D (7 bases). The CDR3 has 15 residues. In germline, CDR1 is SEHNR, CDR2 FQNEAQ (reference sequence). Deletions cut 2 bases from V and 4 bases from J, with 15 bases between. The chain's CDR3 is CASSLRGAVNYEQYF. The CDR3 DNA reads as TGTGCCAGCAGCTTACGGGGGGCGGTAAATTACGAGCAGTACTTC.